The clone carrying this TCR beta chain was seen a handful of times. Its antigen is undetermined. This specimen belongs to a study of molecular identifiers for immune sequencing clone quantification. The study, taken as a whole, reports: Same-barcode identical TCR molecules could make highly expanded clones look smaller than they are. Clones that exceeded 20 RNA copies held over 98% of effector molecules, yet under 1% in naive cells. A single cell's spiked Jurkat TCR RNA was reportedly detectable among roughly 1 million naive cells.

Methods described previously, with TCR primers listed, were used for bulk TCR libraries. TCRdb re-derived calls from the PCR reads in MiXCR, one entry per CDR3 protein. The table has some 580,000 distinct CDR3 sequences, 25% seen once. The CDR3 totals 17 residues. V gave up 9 bases and J gave up 1 base, with 24 bases separating them. The germline gives CDR1 LNHDA, CDR2 SQIVND (reference sequence). The V call is TRBV19, the J call TRBJ2-5; D not resolved. This TCR derives from a human donor in good health. Some libraries in this study had Jurkat cell RNA spiked in. Sequencing used naive CD8+ T cells from blood, with Jurkat cell RNA spiked in. Subset given: FACS-sorted CD8+CD4-CCR7+CD45RA+ naive T cells. The CDR3 protein is CARSCRASRRSQETQYF. The CDR3 DNA follows: TGTGCCAGAAGCTGTAGGGCCTCACGAAGGTCCCAAGAGACCCAGTACTTC.